The sequence of this TCR beta chain was determined in a study of shared clonotypes between healthy human individuals. Study conclusions and caveats: It was the few donors that limited the genetic and exposure-history diversity represented. Among donors, the sharing of clonotypes was expected to be influenced by sequencing depth.

The data were produced by immunoSEQ multiplex PCR, yet TCRdb's version contains in-frame clones alone and is incomplete. The table records 2 million to 2.5 million clones, roughly 93% of them present only once. The CDR3 totals 10 residues. Germline-derived CDR1 and CDR2 are SQVTM and ANQGSEA. Regarding this clone: What it binds is not known. Its ends do not fully match the called genes, so a read error is possible.

V and J are TRBV29-1 and TRBJ2-3; D not certain. Sequencing was done on a sample of naive CD4+ T cells from PBMCs. As to subset: CD45RA+ positively selected. This clonotype was sampled from a man between 18 and 35 years old in good health. Some clones in this sample may be carry-over from other donors' samples. The CDR3 DNA follows: TGCAGCGTGAGTGGCGATACGCGGTATTTT. It is translated as CSVSGDTRYF.